These 15 T cell receptor beta chains were all obtained from the same sample, sequenced in a study of T cells in Graves' hyperthyroidism and ophthalmopathy. From RNA transcripts, TCR beta CDR3 regions were amplified. HTBI primers were used for first-round RT-PCR of the TCR CDR3. TCRdb fed the multiplex PCR reads into MiXCR, producing one record per CDR3 protein. Of 400,000 or so distinct CDR3 sequences detected, around an eighth appear once; the ten largest clones hold 25% to 30%. Sequencing was done on a sample of blood. The receptors stem from a man in his fifties or sixties with Graves' ophthalmopathy.

This clonotype occurred many times. V gene TRBV30 combines with J gene TRBJ1-2; no reliable D call. Germline V gene data show CDR1 as GTSNPN and CDR2 as SVGIG (reference sequence). Trimming pared 7 bases from V and 4 bases from J, leaving 10 bases between. The CDR3 is 11 amino acids. CDR3 residues: CASKGSYGYTF. For the CDR3, the DNA is TGTGCCTCGAAGGGTAGCTATGGCTACACCTTC. Variable domain in full (rest from reference TRBV30 and TRBJ1-2): SQTIHQWPATLVQPVGSPLSLECTVEGTSNPNLYWYRQAAGRGLQLLFYSVGIGQISSEVPQNLSASRPQDRQFILSSKKLLLSDSGFYLCASKGSYGYTFGSGTRLTVV.

This clonotype was seen repeatedly, ten times or more. Relative to the germline gene, one junction end is altered; a read error may explain this. This chain connects TRBV7-7 to TRBJ2-5, with D possibly called TRBD1 or TRBD2 (6 bases each). Germline loops: CDR1 SSHAT, CDR2 FNYEAQ (reference sequence). The CDR3 covers 15 residues. In nucleotides, the CDR3 is TGTGCTAGCAGCGTGGGACTTAAAAGGGGGGAGACCCAGTACTTC. This translates into CASSVGLKRGETQYF. Filled out from reference TRBV7-7 and TRBJ2-5, the complete variable domain reads GAGVSQSPRYKVTKRGQDVTLRCDPISSHATLYWYQQALGQGPEFLTYFNYEAQPDKSGLPSDRFSAERPEGSISTLTIQRTEQRDSAMYRCASSVGLKRGETQYFGPGTRLLVL.

This clonotype was seen at least ten times. The chain combines TRBV12-3 or TRBV12-4 with TRBJ1-2; TRBD1 is a possible D gene (5 bases). The CDR3 is made up of 14 amino acids. Trimming removed 7 bases at V and 4 bases at J, with 16 bases between. CDR3 loop: CASTLKRDSYGYTF. The CDR3 coding sequence is TGTGCCAGCACCCTGAAGAGAGACAGCTATGGCTACACCTTC.

This clonotype was counted at least ten times. This chain joins TRBV4-1 and TRBJ2-5; 10 positions match TRBD1. The J segment lost 5 bases and the V segment lost 3 bases, leaving 6 bases of the junction unmatched. Germline CDR1 is MGHRA and CDR2 is YSYEKL. This CDR3 region has 15 residues. CDR3 sequence (DNA): TGCGCCAGCAGCCATCGGGACAGGGGACTGGAGACCCAGTACTTC. It specifies CASSHRDRGLETQYF.

This chain connects TRBV19 to TRBJ1-5; D is undetermined. With 2 bases removed from V and 7 bases from J, the gap between germline ends came to 12 bases. The CDR3 length is 14 residues. Germline CDR1 and CDR2: LNHDA and SQIVND (reference sequence). Here the CDR3 reads CASSISDTRQPQHF. The CDR3 coding sequence is TGTGCCAGTAGTATAAGTGACACCAGGCAGCCCCAGCATTTT.

At least ten counts were recorded for this clonotype. The V call is TRBV10-3, the J call TRBJ2-7; 9 positions match TRBD2. Losses at the gene ends were 2 bases for V and 2 bases for J; bases not matched to a gene: 13. Germline V CDR1 and CDR2: ENHRY, SYGVKD. The CDR3 extends over 18 amino acids. This CDR3 is CAISEVRSGLAATYEQYF. CDR3 DNA sequence: TGTGCCATCAGTGAGGTTAGGTCGGGACTAGCTGCGACCTACGAGCAGTACTTC.

Ten or more counts support this clonotype. V gene TRBV11-3 combines with J gene TRBJ2-3, with no clear D. The CDR3 is 15 residues long. V lost 4 bases, J lost 1 base, and 12 bases lay in between. CDR1 is SGHNT, CDR2 YENEEA, per germline. CDR3 amino acids: CASSSPVAGTDTQYF. In DNA, the CDR3 is TGTGCCAGCAGCTCCCCAGTAGCCGGCACAGATACGCAGTATTTT.

Many counts were recorded for this clonotype. V usage is TRBV5-8 and J usage is TRBJ2-4, with 7 bases identical to TRBD1. The V and J ends lost 2 bases and 1 base, in that order; junction bases with no gene match: 0. CDR3 length: 14 amino acids. The germline V gene has CDR1 SGHTS and CDR2 YDEGEE. The CDR3 is CASSLQGAKNIQYF. In DNA, the CDR3 is TGTGCCAGCAGCTTACAGGGGGCCAAAAACATTCAGTACTTC.

In the case of this clonotype: A much larger clone lies one base from this, so it may be a read error. V gene TRBV30 combines with J gene TRBJ2-1; the D is unclear. This CDR3 contains 12 residues. Germline CDR1 and CDR2: GTSNPN and SVGIG (reference sequence). Deletions cut 4 bases from V and 9 bases from J, with 13 bases between. The CDR3 reads CAWNLAVSEQFF. CDR3 in DNA: TGTGCCTGGAACCTCGCGGTCTCTGAGCAGTTCTTC.

The chain combines TRBV5-6 with TRBJ2-1, with 16 nucleotides matching TRBD2. CDR3 length equals 19 residues. V was pared by 4 bases and J by 5 bases, with 12 bases of the junction left unmatched. Germline assignment: CDR1 SGHDT and CDR2 YYEEEE. This chain's CDR3 is CASSATPGLAGGENNEQFF. CDR3 DNA: TGTGCCAGCAGCGCAACCCCGGGACTAGCGGGAGGGGAAAACAATGAGCAGTTCTTC. The entire variable domain, with the rest obtained from reference TRBV5-6 and TRBJ2-1, is as follows: DAGVTQSPTHLIKTRGQQVTLRCSPKSGHDTVSWYQQALGQGPQFIFQYYEEEERQRGNFPDRFSGHQFPNYSSELNVNALLLGDSALYLCASSATPGLAGGENNEQFFGPGTRLTVL.

The chain employs TRBV7-8 and TRBJ2-3; weak D call: TRBD1 (6 bases). The CDR3 is 13 residues long. Germline V CDR1 and CDR2: SGHVS, FQNEAQ. Trimming shortened V by 3 bases and J by 14 bases, and 18 bases separated the two germline ends. CDR3 sequence reads: CASSLEEATGSYF. The CDR3 DNA follows: TGTGCCAGCAGCTTGGAAGAAGCTACAGGGTCGTATTTT. The complete variable domain, with remaining parts taken from reference TRBV7-8 and TRBJ2-3, reads GAGVSQSPRYKVAKRGQDVALRCDPISGHVSLFWYQQALGQGPEFLTYFQNEAQLDKSGLPSDRFFAERPEGSVSTLKIQRTQQEDSAVYLCASSLEEATGSYFGPGTRLTVL.

This clonotype was observed at least ten times. The V gene is TRBV9, the J gene TRBJ2-2; D gene unclear. CDR1 is SGDLS and CDR2 is YYNGEE in the germline V gene. This CDR3 contains 13 residues. V dropped 4 bases and J dropped 5 bases, with 9 bases sitting between them. CDR3 bases: TGTGCCAGCAGCCCAAGGTTAACCGGGGAGCTGTTTTTT. As protein: CASSPRLTGELFF.

This clonotype was counted between two and nine times. V and J are TRBV9 and TRBJ2-7, with 8 bases matching TRBD2. Looked up from germline, CDR1 is SGDLS and CDR2 is YYNGEE. Trimming cost V 4 bases and J 0 bases; bases outside gene matches: 6. The length of the CDR3 is 15 residues. CDR3 residues: CASSSGGGGSYEQYF. CDR3 bases: TGTGCCAGCAGCTCGGGGGGGGGGGGCTCCTACGAGCAGTACTTC.

This chain connects TRBV20-1 to TRBJ2-4; TRBD2 might be the D (6 bases). The length of the CDR3 is 14 residues. Germline assignment: CDR1 DFQATT and CDR2 SNEGSKA (reference sequence). V was pared by 3 bases and J by 7 bases, with 16 bases between. CDR3 residues: CSASTQEGDNIQYF. CDR3 sequence (DNA): TGCAGTGCTAGCACTCAGGAGGGTGATAACATTCAGTACTTC.

The CDR3 coding sequence is TGTGCCAGCAGCCTTCGGTCCAGGGGGCCTTCCTACGAGCAGTACTTC. Protein: CASSLRSRGPSYEQYF. The rearrangement uses TRBV3-1 and TRBJ2-7, with 8 bases identical to TRBD1. Germline V gives CDR1 LGHDT, CDR2 YNNKEL (reference sequence). This CDR3 has 16 residues. The junction had 9 bases not matched to a gene; V was cut back by 4 bases and J by 1 base.